Shown below are 21 T cell receptor beta chains from a single sample sequenced in a study of blood T cell repertoires in COVID-19. The assay was immunoSEQ multiplex PCR, and TCRdb's table has in-frame clones only and misses some. Of some 100,000 clones in the sample, approximately 84% were seen once. Material for sequencing was peripheral blood. The source of these receptors is a woman aged 60-70 years with acute or convalescent COVID-19.

This clone has a single count. J is TRBJ1-2 and V is TRBV3-1 (or the pseudogene TRBV3-2), with TRBD1 identical over 9 bases. The CDR3 extends over 16 amino acids. The V gene end was trimmed by 2 bases and the J gene end by 4 bases; junction bases not matched to a gene: 8. Germline assignment: CDR1 LGHDT and CDR2 YNNKEL (reference sequence). CDR3 sequence (DNA): TGTGCCAGCAGCCAATCTCGGGACAGGGTCACCTATGGCTACACCTTC. Translation: CASSQSRDRVTYGYTF.

The genes are TRBV4-2 and TRBJ1-6; no firm D call. There are 15 residues in the CDR3. V dropped 1 base and J dropped 5 bases, with 9 bases sitting between them. Germline CDR1 and CDR2: LGHNA and YNFKEQ. The CDR3 bases are TGTGCCAGCAGCCAAGTAAAATCTCATAATTCACCCCTCCACTTT. It yields the protein CASSQVKSHNSPLHF.

The genes are TRBV28 and TRBJ1-1; tentative D call: TRBD1 (6 bases). The V end lost 10 bases, the J end lost 11 bases, and 26 bases lay between the germline ends. The germline CDR1 and CDR2 sequences are MDHEN and SYDVKM. This CDR3 spans 14 amino acids. Here the CDR3 DNA reads TGTGCCACCACCGGCCACGGTGGGGGCGCAGGCGCTTTCTTT. Translating gives CATTGHGGGAGAFF.

The chain recombines TRBV7-2 with TRBJ2-7; 8 bases are shared with TRBD2. This CDR3 has 15 amino acids. CDR1 SGHTA and CDR2 FQGNSA come from the germline V gene. Trimming cost V 1 base and J 7 bases; bases outside gene matches: 9. In DNA, the CDR3 is TGTGCCAGCAGCTTAGTGTCAAGCGGGGGAAGGGAGCAGTACTTC. Translating it yields CASSLVSSGGREQYF.

This rearrangement joins TRBV29-1 to TRBJ1-2, with 8 bases aligning to TRBD1. The CDR3 covers 12 residues. V gave up 4 bases and J gave up 7 bases; unmatched junction bases: 5. In germline, CDR1 is SQVTM, CDR2 ANQGSEA. The chain's CDR3 is CSVVPGGGGYTF. In DNA form, the CDR3 reads TGCAGCGTTGTCCCAGGGGGCGGTGGCTACACCTTC.

The CDR3 loop reads CAISATSGAYNEQFF. The CDR3, as DNA: TGTGCCATCAGTGCTACTAGCGGGGCATACAATGAGCAGTTCTTC. The chain links TRBV10-3 to TRBJ2-1; 10 bases align to TRBD2. The J segment lost 4 bases and the V segment lost 4 bases, leaving 4 bases of the junction unmatched. The CDR3 length is 15 residues. CDR1 is ENHRY and CDR2 is SYGVKD in the germline V gene.

V and J are TRBV5-6 and TRBJ1-5, with unresolved D. Trimming removed 4 bases at V and 3 bases at J, with 8 bases between. Germline V gene sequence: CDR1 SGHDT, CDR2 YYEEEE. CDR3 length: 13 residues. This CDR3 reads CASSGGLNQPQHF. The CDR3 bases are TGTGCCAGCAGCGGCGGGCTCAATCAGCCCCAGCATTTT.

This clone is categorized as medium-sized. This chain links TRBV9 with TRBJ1-5, with 7 nucleotides matching TRBD1. After removal of 2 bases from V and 4 bases from J, the junction contained 3 bases not matched to a gene. The CDR3 totals 14 residues. The V gene's germline CDR1 is SGDLS and CDR2 YYNGEE. The CDR3 protein is CASSVGTVNQPQHF. The CDR3 nucleotides are TGTGCCAGCAGCGTCGGGACAGTAAATCAGCCCCAGCATTTT. The full variable domain, completed using reference TRBV9 and TRBJ1-5, is DSGVTQTPKHLITATGQRVTLRCSPRSGDLSVYWYQQSLDQGLQFLIQYYNGEERAKGNILERFSAQQFPDLHSELNLSSLELGDSALYFCASSVGTVNQPQHFGDGTRLSIL.

The chain recombines TRBV7-8 with TRBJ2-5; no reliable D call. The CDR3 covers 13 residues. Looked up from germline, CDR1 is SGHVS and CDR2 is FQNEAQ. With 1 base removed from V and 5 bases from J, the gap between germline ends came to 8 bases. CDR3 sequence (DNA): TGTGCCAGCAGCTTAGGCTATCGGGAGACCCAGTACTTC. Translated: CASSLGYRETQYF.

The rearrangement joins TRBV4-3 to TRBJ2-1, with TRBD1 as a possible D gene (6 bases). Germline values: CDR1 LGHNA, CDR2 YSLEER. V dropped 4 bases and J dropped 4 bases, with 11 bases sitting between them. This CDR3 region has 14 residues. DNA of the CDR3: TGCGCCAGCAGCCTACAGGGTAGATACAATGAGCAGTTCTTC. Its protein is CASSLQGRYNEQFF.

The chain carries TRBV24-1 and TRBJ1-5, with 9 bases lining up with TRBD1. Per the germline V gene, CDR1 is KGHDR and CDR2 is SFDVKD. V shed 4 bases and J 7 bases; nucleotides not matched to a gene: 10. The CDR3 runs 16 residues. CDR3 coding DNA: TGTGCCACCAGTGACCCCGGGACAGGGAGGGACCAGCCCCAGCATTTT. This gives the protein CATSDPGTGRDQPQHF.

This clone was counted only a few times. The gene calls are TRBV3-1 (or the pseudogene TRBV3-2) and TRBJ1-4; TRBD1 matches at 9 bases. With V trimmed by 5 bases and J by 2 bases, 3 bases remained unmatched. Per the germline V gene, CDR1 is LGHDT and CDR2 is YNNKEL (reference sequence). This CDR3 is built from 15 residues. Here the CDR3 reads CASSYGTGTNEKLFF. CDR3 DNA sequence: TGTGCCAGCAGCTACGGGACAGGGACTAATGAAAAACTGTTTTTT.

This clone was seen a few times. This chain links TRBV5-4 with TRBJ1-4; 10 bases align to TRBD1. After removal of 9 bases from V and 8 bases from J, the junction contained 4 bases not matched to a gene. Germline CDR1 SGHNT, CDR2 YYREEE (reference sequence). The CDR3 is made up of 12 amino acids. DNA of the CDR3: TGTGCCACCACGGGACAGGGGGAAAAACTGTTTTTT. This encodes CATTGQGEKLFF.

This clone has only one observation. This chain connects TRBV10-3 to TRBJ1-6; maybe TRBD1 (5 bases). The CDR3 sequence is 13 residues long. Per germline, CDR1 ENHRY and CDR2 SYGVKD. Trimming cost V 6 bases and J 4 bases, with 7 bases left between them. The DNA for the CDR3 is TGTGCCATCAGGGACAATTATAATTCACCCCTCCACTTT. Amino acid sequence: CAIRDNYNSPLHF.

V gene TRBV6-5 combines with J gene TRBJ2-7; no clear D. The germline V gene has CDR1 MNHEY and CDR2 SVGAGI. CDR3 length equals 14 residues. V gave up 0 bases and J gave up 2 bases, with 8 bases separating them. The CDR3 is CASSYSSLAYEQYF. CDR3 DNA sequence: TGTGCCAGCAGTTACTCGAGTCTAGCCTACGAGCAGTACTTC.

The gene calls are TRBV19 and TRBJ1-3; D uncertain. The germline V and J ends were trimmed by 6 bases and 0 bases, with 15 bases remaining between them. The CDR3 consists of 16 residues. Germline assignment: CDR1 LNHDA and CDR2 SQIVND (reference sequence). Here the CDR3 reads CASSQRRVNSGNTIYF. Here the CDR3 DNA reads TGTGCCAGTAGCCAACGGCGGGTAAACTCTGGAAACACCATATATTTT.

The chain has TRBV6-6 and TRBJ1-1; weak D call: TRBD1 (5 bases). Germline assignment: CDR1 MNHNY and CDR2 SVGAGI (reference sequence). Trimming stripped 6 bases from V and 4 bases from J, with 30 bases between. The CDR3 totals 19 residues. The CDR3 reads CASSFLFTQARVLSTEAFF. The CDR3 DNA is TGTGCCAGCAGCTTCCTTTTCACACAGGCCAGGGTTCTCAGCACTGAAGCTTTCTTT.

This clone was detected only once. The J gene is TRBJ2-5, the V gene TRBV7-2; perhaps TRBD2 as D (7 bases). CDR3 length: 15 residues. V lost 5 bases and J lost 6, with 19 bases in between. CDR1 is SGHTA and CDR2 is FQGNSA in the germline V gene. The CDR3 loop reads CASSPSEGGGKTQYF. For the CDR3, the DNA is TGTGCCAGCAGCCCCTCTGAAGGGGGGGGAAAGACCCAGTACTTC.

J is TRBJ2-4 and V is TRBV5-1; 9 bases are shared with TRBD1. The V gene end was trimmed by 4 bases and the J gene end by 3 bases; junction bases not matched to a gene: 2. This CDR3 comprises 14 residues. Germline-derived CDR1 and CDR2 are SGHRS and YFSETQ. The CDR3 region has the DNA TGCGCCAGCAGCCGGACAGGGGACAAAAACATTCAGTACTTC. This translates into CASSRTGDKNIQYF.

The genes are TRBV3-1 (or the pseudogene TRBV3-2) and TRBJ2-2, with 10 bases that match TRBD2. The germline CDR1 and CDR2 sequences are LGHDT and YNNKEL (reference sequence). The junction had 7 bases not matched to a gene; V was cut back by 4 bases and J by 8 bases. This CDR3 is built from 15 residues. CDR3 bases: TGTGCCAGCAGCCCTACTAGCGGGGAAGGTGGGGAGCTGTTTTTT. Protein sequence: CASSPTSGEGGELFF.

The chain uses TRBV3-1 (or the pseudogene TRBV3-2) and TRBJ2-1; 11 nucleotides match TRBD2. V was clipped by 0 bases and J by 4 bases; unmatched bases: 2. This CDR3 comprises 16 residues. Germline V gene sequence: CDR1 LGHDT, CDR2 YNNKEL (reference sequence). CDR3 DNA: TGTGCCAGCAGCCAAGATCGACTAGCGGGGTACAATGAGCAGTTCTTC. Translating gives CASSQDRLAGYNEQFF.